Detailed here is one T cell receptor beta chain. The data originate from a study of T cell clones after liver transplantation. Study summary: Graft-donor-reactive sequences were compared with third-party-reactive TCRbeta sequences from pre-transplant mixed lymphocyte reactions. Draws occurred before transplant, before withdrawal, and after complete or failed withdrawal.

Germline CDR1 and CDR2: SGHRS and YFSETQ. V shed 5 bases, J shed 2 bases, and the junction held 12 bases outside the gene matches. The CDR3 consists of 19 residues. TCRdb's copy holds only in-frame clones and misses some; the assay was immunoSEQ multiplex PCR. The data show tens of thousands of clones, about 80% seen once. The chain joins TRBV5-1 to TRBJ2-1, with TRBD2 identical over 14 bases. This receptor was identified in a human patient who received a liver transplant. T cells may partly derive from the graft donor. Material: CD4+ T cells from blood, obtained 12 months after liver transplant. The CDR3 DNA sequence: TGCGCCAGCAGGCCAGGGACTAGCGGGAGAGGGGGAACCTACAATGAGCAGTTCTTC. This gives the protein CASRPGTSGRGGTYNEQFF.